This entry features one TCR beta chain sequence. The antigen it recognizes is unknown. Base qualities were left out, and no much larger clone turns up one base away. This sample is part of a study of T cell changes during pregnancy in multiple sclerosis (dated by TCRdb to the late 2010s). About the study as a whole: Changes in the T cell repertoire over the course of pregnancy were examined in this study in women with multiple sclerosis.

Library preparation was by the immunoSEQ multiplex PCR assay. TCRdb took this table from immuneACCESS and kept in-frame rearrangements with V and J called. Such tables lack part of the clones; where checked against another copy, unresolved V genes explain under half of the gap, and the rest is unexplained. This sample has tens of thousands of clones in its table, and approximately 92% of those were observed once. 0.71% of the sample is held by the ten biggest clonotypes. At the junction V is shortened by 4 bases and J by 5 bases; bases outside the gene matches: 5. The germline V gene encodes CDR1 LNHDA and CDR2 SQIVND (reference sequence). From its cysteine to its phenylalanine, the CDR3 spans 14 amino acids. The sequence is cut down to CDR3 DNA, 42 bases in frame from base 1.

The rearranged segments are TRBV19 and TRBJ2-5; 9 bases in the middle match TRBD1. This clonotype originated in a female donor with multiple sclerosis, enrolled in a pregnancy study. Sequences were derived from CD4+ T cells from peripheral blood mononuclear cells, sampled in the first trimester of pregnancy. This receptor has the CDR3 CASSNRGRDETQYF. The base sequence is TGTGCCAGTAGTAACAGGGGGCGCGATGAGACCCAGTACTTC.